This T cell receptor beta chain was captured in a study of cytomegalovirus exposure and HLA in healthy donors. General observations from the study: A few V segments could not be told apart, such as TRBV6-2 and TRBV6-3, and were left out. Several of the most significant clusters appeared linked to common viral pathogens, based on a later analysis.

PCR used 60 Vbeta primers and 13 Jbeta primers. Some clones are missing from TCRdb's copy, which holds only in-frame ones; the method was immunoSEQ multiplex PCR. This sample has about 160,000 clones, with around 75% found just once. For this clone: Its matching antigen is unknown.

Germline V gene sequence: CDR1 MNHEY, CDR2 SMNVEV (reference sequence). J lost 4 bases, V lost 5 bases, and 13 bases had no gene match. CDR3 length: 16 residues. The chain employs TRBV27 and TRBJ1-2; 7 bases fit TRBD1. The sequencing input was PBMCs. The sequence derives from a human donor in good health. CDR3 bases: TGTGCCAGCAGTAACCAGGTGACAGGGAGGCCCTATGGCTACACCTTC. Protein sequence: CASSNQVTGRPYGYTF.